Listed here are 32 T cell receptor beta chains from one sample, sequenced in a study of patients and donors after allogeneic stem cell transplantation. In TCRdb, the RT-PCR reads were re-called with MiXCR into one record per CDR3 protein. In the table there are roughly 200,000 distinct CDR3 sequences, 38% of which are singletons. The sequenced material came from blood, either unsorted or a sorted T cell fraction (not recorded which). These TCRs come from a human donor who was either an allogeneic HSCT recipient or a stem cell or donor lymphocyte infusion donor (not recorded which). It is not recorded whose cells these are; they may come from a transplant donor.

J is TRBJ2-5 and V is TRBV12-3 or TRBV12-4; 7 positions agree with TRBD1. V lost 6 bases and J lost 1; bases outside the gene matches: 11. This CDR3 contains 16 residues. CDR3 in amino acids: CASSPGTDLSQETQYF. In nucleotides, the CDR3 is TGTGCCAGCAGCCCCGGGACAGACCTTTCCCAAGAGACCCAGTACTTC.

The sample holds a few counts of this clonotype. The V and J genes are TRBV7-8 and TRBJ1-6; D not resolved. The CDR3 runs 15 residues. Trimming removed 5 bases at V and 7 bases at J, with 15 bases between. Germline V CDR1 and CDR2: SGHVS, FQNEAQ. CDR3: CASSKPASSNSPLHF. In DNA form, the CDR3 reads TGTGCCAGCAGCAAGCCAGCCAGCTCAAATTCACCCCTCCACTTT.

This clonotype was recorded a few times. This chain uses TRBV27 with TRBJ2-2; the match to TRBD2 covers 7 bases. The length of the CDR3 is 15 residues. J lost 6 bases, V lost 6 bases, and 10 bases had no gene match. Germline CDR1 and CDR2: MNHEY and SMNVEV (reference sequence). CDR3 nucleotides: TGTGCCAGCAGCCGAACCGGGACTACCGCCGGGGAGCTGTTTTTT. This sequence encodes CASSRTGTTAGELFF.

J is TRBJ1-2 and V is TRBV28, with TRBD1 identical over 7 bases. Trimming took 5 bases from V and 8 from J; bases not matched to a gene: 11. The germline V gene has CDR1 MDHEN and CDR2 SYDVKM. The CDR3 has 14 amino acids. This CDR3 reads CASSIPTGARGYTF. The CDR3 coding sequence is TGTGCCAGCAGTATTCCAACAGGGGCTAGAGGCTACACCTTC.

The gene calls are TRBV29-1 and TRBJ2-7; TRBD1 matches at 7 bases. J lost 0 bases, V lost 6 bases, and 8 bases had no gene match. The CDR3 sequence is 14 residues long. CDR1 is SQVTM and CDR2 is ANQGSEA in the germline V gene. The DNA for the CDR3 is TGCAGCGTGATCTCCCGGGACAGCTCCTACGAGCAGTACTTC. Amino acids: CSVISRDSSYEQYF.

Written as DNA, the CDR3 is TGCGCCACCCGAGGACAGGGAAGTTCGGACGAGCAGTACTTC. Residues: CATRGQGSSDEQYF. This rearrangement joins TRBV5-1 to TRBJ2-7; 8 positions match TRBD1. With V trimmed by 9 bases and J by 5 bases, 13 bases remained unmatched. The CDR3 is 14 amino acids. Germline CDR1 SGHRS, CDR2 YFSETQ. Using reference TRBV5-1 and TRBJ2-7 for the parts outside the CDR3, the full variable domain is KAGVTQTPRYLIKTRGQQVTLSCSPISGHRSVSWYQQTPGQGLQFLFEYFSETQRNKGNFPGRFSGRQFSNSRSEMNVSTLELGDSALYLCATRGQGSSDEQYFGPGTRLTVT.

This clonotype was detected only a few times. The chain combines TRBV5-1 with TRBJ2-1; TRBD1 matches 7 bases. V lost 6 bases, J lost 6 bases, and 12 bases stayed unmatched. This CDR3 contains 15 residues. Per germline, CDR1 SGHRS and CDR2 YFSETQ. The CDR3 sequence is CASTSTGQSFNEQFF. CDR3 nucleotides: TGCGCCAGCACTAGTACGGGACAGAGTTTCAATGAGCAGTTCTTC.

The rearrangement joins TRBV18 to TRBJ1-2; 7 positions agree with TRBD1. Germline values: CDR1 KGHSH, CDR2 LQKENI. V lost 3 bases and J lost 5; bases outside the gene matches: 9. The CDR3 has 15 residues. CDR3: CASSPGTVWRYGYTF. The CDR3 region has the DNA TGTGCCAGCTCACCGGGGACAGTCTGGAGGTATGGCTACACCTTC.

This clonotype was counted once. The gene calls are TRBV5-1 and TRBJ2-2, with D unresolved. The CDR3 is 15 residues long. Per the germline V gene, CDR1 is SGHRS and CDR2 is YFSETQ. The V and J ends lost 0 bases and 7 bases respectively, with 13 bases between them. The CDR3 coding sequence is TGCGCCAGCAGCTTGGAAGGGAAGGAAGGCGGGGAGCTGTTTTTT. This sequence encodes CASSLEGKEGGELFF.

The CDR3 nucleotides read TGTGCCAGCAGCTTGTCGGCTTGGGAAGAGACCCAGTACTTC. Translating gives CASSLSAWEETQYF. V and J are TRBV5-5 and TRBJ2-5, with unresolved D. Germline V CDR1 and CDR2: SGHKS, YYEKEE (reference sequence). This CDR3 region has 14 residues. Deletions cut 1 base from V and 3 bases from J, with 10 bases between.

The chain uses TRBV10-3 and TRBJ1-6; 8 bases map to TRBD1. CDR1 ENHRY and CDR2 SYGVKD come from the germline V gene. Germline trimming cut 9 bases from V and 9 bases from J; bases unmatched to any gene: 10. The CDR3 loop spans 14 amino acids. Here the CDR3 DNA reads TGTGCCATGAAGCCCGACAGGGGTAGTTCACCCCTCCACTTT. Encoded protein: CAMKPDRGSSPLHF.

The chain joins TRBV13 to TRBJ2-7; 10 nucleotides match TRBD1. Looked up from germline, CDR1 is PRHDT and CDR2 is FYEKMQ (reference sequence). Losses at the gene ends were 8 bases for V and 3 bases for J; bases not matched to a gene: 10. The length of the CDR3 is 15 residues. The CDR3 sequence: CASRKGQGLIYEQYF. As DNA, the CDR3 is TGTGCCAGCCGCAAGGGACAGGGGCTAATCTACGAGCAGTACTTC.

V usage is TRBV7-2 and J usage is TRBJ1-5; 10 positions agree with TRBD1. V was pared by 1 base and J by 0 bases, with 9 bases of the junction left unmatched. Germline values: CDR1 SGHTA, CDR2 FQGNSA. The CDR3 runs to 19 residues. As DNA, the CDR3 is TGTGCCAGCAGCTTAGTAGGGACAGGGGCGATAGATAGCAATCAGCCCCAGCATTTT. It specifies CASSLVGTGAIDSNQPQHF. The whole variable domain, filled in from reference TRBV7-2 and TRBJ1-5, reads GAGVSQSPSNKVTEKGKDVELRCDPISGHTALYWYRQSLGQGLEFLIYFQGNSAPDKSGLPSDRFSAERTGGSVSTLTIQRTQQEDSAVYLCASSLVGTGAIDSNQPQHFGDGTRLSIL.

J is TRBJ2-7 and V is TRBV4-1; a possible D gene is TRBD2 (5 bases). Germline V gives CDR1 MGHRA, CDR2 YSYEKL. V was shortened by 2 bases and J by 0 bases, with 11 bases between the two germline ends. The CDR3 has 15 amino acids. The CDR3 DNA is TGCGCCAGCAGCCAACCGGGAAGGAGCTCCTACGAGCAGTACTTC. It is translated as CASSQPGRSSYEQYF.

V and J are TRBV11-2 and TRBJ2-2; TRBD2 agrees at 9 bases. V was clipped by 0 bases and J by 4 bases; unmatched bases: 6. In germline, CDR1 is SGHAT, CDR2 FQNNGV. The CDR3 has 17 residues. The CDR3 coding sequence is TGTGCCAGCAGCTTAGATGCGGCGGGGGGGCGCACCGGGGAGCTGTTTTTT. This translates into CASSLDAAGGRTGELFF.

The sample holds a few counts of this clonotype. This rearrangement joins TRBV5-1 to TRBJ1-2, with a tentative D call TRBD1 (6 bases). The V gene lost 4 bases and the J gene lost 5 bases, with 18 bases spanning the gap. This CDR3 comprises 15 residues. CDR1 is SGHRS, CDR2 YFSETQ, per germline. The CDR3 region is CASSEGTLGSYGYTF. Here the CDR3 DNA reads TGCGCCAGCAGCGAAGGGACACTGGGTAGTTATGGCTACACCTTC.

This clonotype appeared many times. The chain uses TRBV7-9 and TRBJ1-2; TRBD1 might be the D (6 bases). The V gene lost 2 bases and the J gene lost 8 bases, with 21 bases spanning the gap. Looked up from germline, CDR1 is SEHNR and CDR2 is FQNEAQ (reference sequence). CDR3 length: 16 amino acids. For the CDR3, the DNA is TGTGCCAGCAGCTTATCTGGTCAGGGGCAGGCGGACGGCTACACCTTC. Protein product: CASSLSGQGQADGYTF.

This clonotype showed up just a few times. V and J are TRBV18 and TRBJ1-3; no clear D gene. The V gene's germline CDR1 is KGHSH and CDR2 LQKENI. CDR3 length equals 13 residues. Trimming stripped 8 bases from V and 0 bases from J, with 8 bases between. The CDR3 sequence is CASSPDSGNTIYF. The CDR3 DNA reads TGTGCCAGCAGCCCAGACTCTGGAAACACCATATATTTT.

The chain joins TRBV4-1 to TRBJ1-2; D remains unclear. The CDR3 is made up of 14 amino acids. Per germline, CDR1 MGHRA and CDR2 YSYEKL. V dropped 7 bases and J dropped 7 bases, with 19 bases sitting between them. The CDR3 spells CASTPLEGRGGYTF. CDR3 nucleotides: TGCGCCAGCACCCCATTAGAAGGGAGAGGTGGCTACACCTTC.

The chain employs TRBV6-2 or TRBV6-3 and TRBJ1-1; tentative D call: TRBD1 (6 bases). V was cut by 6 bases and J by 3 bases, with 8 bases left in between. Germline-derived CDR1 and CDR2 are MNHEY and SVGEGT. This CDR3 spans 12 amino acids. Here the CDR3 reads CASRGHYTEAFF. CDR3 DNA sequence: TGTGCCAGCAGGGGACATTACACTGAAGCTTTCTTT.

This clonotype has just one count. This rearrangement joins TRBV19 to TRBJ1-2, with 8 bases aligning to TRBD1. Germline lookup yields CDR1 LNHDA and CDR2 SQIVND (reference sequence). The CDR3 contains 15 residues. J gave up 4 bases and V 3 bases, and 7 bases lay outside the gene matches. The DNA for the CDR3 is TGTGCCAGTAGTATCGACAGGGGCCGGGTCTATGGCTACACCTTC. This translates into CASSIDRGRVYGYTF.

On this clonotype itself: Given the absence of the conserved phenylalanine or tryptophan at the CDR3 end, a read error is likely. CDR3 in DNA: TGTGCCAGCAGTCATCGTAGTTCGGATACGCAGTATTTG. Translating gives CASSHRSSDTQYL. The chain joins TRBV12-3 or TRBV12-4 to TRBJ2-3, with D unclear. There are 13 residues in the CDR3. V was shortened by 5 bases and J by 6 bases, with 12 bases between the two germline ends.

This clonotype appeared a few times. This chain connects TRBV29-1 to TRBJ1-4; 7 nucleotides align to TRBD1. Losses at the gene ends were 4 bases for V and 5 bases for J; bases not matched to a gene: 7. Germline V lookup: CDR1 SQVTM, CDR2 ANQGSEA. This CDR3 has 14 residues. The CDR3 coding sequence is TGCAGCGTTGGTCGCGACAGGGTAAATGAAAAACTGTTTTTT. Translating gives CSVGRDRVNEKLFF.

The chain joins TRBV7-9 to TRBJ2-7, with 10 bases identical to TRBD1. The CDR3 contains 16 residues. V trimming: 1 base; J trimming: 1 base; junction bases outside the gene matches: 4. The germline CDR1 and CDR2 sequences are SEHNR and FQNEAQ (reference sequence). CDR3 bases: TGTGCCAGCAGCTTAGGCGGGACAGGGGTGTCCTACGAGCAGTACTTC. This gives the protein CASSLGGTGVSYEQYF.

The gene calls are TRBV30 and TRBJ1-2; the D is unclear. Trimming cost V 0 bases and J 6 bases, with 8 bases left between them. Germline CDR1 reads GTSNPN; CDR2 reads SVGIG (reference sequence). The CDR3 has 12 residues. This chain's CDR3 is CAWSVEGNGYTF. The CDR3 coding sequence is TGTGCCTGGAGTGTAGAAGGGAATGGCTACACCTTC.

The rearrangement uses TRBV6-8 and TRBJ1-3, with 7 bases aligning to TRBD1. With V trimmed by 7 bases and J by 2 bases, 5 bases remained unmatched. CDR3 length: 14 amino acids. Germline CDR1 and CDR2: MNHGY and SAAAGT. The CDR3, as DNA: TGTGCCAGCATTGACAGGGCGGCTGGAAACACCATATATTTT. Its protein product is CASIDRAAGNTIYF.

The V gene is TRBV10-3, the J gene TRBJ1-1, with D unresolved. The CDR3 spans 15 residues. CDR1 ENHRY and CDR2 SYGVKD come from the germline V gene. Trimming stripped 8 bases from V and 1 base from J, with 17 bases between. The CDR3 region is CAIRPRSARNTEAFF. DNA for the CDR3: TGTGCCATCCGACCTAGGTCCGCACGGAACACTGAAGCTTTCTTT.

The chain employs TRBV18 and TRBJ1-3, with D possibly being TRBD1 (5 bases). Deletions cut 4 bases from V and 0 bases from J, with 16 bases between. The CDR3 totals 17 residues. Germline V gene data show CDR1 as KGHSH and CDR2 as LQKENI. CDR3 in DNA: TGTGCCAGCTCACGAGTCCGGGGGGACCACTCTGGAAACACCATATATTTT. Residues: CASSRVRGDHSGNTIYF. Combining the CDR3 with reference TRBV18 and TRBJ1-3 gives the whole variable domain NAGVMQNPRHLVRRRGQEARLRCSPMKGHSHVYWYRQLPEEGLKFMVYLQKENIIDESGMPKERFSAEFPKEGPSILRIQQVVRGDSAAYFCASSRVRGDHSGNTIYFGEGSWLTVV.

The CDR3 sequence: CASSLGQKLTDTQYF. DNA for the CDR3: TGCGCCAGCAGCTTGGGACAGAAACTCACAGATACGCAGTATTTT. The chain joins TRBV5-1 to TRBJ2-3; D is perhaps TRBD1 (5 bases). The CDR3 is 15 amino acids. Germline loops: CDR1 SGHRS, CDR2 YFSETQ. The V and J ends lost 0 bases and 2 bases respectively, with 10 bases between them.

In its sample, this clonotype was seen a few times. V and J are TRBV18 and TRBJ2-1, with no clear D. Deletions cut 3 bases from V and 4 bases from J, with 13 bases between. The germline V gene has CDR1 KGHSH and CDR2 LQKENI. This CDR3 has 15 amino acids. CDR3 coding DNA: TGTGCCAGCTCACCGATGGTCCCTCTGTACAATGAGCAGTTCTTC. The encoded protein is CASSPMVPLYNEQFF.

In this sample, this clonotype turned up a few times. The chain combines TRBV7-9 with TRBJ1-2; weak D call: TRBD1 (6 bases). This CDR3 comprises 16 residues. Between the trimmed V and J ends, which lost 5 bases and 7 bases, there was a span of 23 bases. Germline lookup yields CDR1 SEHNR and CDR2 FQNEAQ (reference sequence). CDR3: CASSPSISGTPSGYTF. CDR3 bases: TGTGCCAGCAGCCCCTCCATATCCGGGACACCCTCTGGCTACACCTTC. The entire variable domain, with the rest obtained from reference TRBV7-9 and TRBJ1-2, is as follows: DTGVSQNPRHKITKRGQNVTFRCDPISEHNRLYWYRQTLGQGPEFLTYFQNEAQLEKSRLLSDRFSAERPKGSFSTLEIQRTEQGDSAMYLCASSPSISGTPSGYTFGSGTRLTVV.

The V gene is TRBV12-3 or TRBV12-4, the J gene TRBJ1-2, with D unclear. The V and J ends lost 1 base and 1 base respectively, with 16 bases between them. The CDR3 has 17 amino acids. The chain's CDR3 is CASSLGPRGRSNYGYTF. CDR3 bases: TGTGCCAGCAGTTTAGGCCCCCGAGGGCGAAGTAACTATGGCTACACCTTC.